Presented here are 15 T cell receptor beta chains from one specimen sequenced in a study of tumor-infiltrating lymphocytes in primary liver carcinoma. Germline DNA was also extracted, and blood RNA derived from unsorted whole blood. Starting from approximately 0.45 ug of total RNA, TCR beta cDNA was produced with a primer in the constant region. TCR beta libraries came from three nested multiplex PCR rounds using slightly modified ARM-PCR. TRBV1-TRBV30 forward primers and a C-beta reverse primer were used in the first two PCR rounds, which each ran for about 9 cycles. One entry per CDR3 protein results from TCRdb running MiXCR on the multiplex PCR reads. The data show 300,000 to 350,000 distinct CDR3 sequences, about 50% seen once. The sample taken for sequencing was peripheral blood. Receptors originate from a woman in her 30s with primary liver carcinoma and hepatitis B virus infection.

This chain connects TRBV7-9 to TRBJ2-7, with D possibly matching TRBD2 (5 bases). The CDR3 extends over 14 amino acids. Trimming left V 7 bases short and J 0 bases short, with 13 bases between. CDR1 and CDR2 (germline): SEHNR, FQNEAQ (reference sequence). Here the CDR3 reads CASTSGKSSYEQYF. DNA for the CDR3: TGTGCCAGCACCTCCGGGAAGAGCTCCTACGAGCAGTACTTC.

This clonotype has at least ten counts. The CDR3 region is CASSLYQGKTDTQYF. The CDR3 nucleotides read TGTGCCAGCAGTTTATACCAGGGTAAAACAGATACGCAGTATTTT. V usage is TRBV12-3 or TRBV12-4 and J usage is TRBJ2-3, with D possibly being TRBD1 (5 bases). This CDR3 comprises 15 residues. Trimming removed 2 bases at V and 3 bases at J, with 12 bases between.

This clonotype was counted at least ten times. The J gene is TRBJ2-1, the V gene TRBV12-3 or TRBV12-4; 9 bases agree with TRBD2. The CDR3 is 15 residues long. V gave up 1 base and J gave up 2 bases; unmatched junction bases: 0. The CDR3 protein is CASSLGLAAYNEQFF. The CDR3 DNA reads TGTGCCAGCAGTTTAGGACTAGCGGCCTACAATGAGCAGTTCTTC.

Details on this clonotype: One junction end disagrees with the germline gene, perhaps due to a read error. The chain combines TRBV7-8 with TRBJ2-7, with 8 positions matching TRBD1. Germline V gives CDR1 SGHVS, CDR2 FQNEAQ. The CDR3 extends over 15 amino acids. The CDR3 spells CANSPTRGTGVEQYF. The CDR3 region has the DNA TGTGCCAACAGCCCAACCCGTGGGACAGGTGTCGAGCAGTACTTC.

This clonotype was observed once. A junction boundary mismatches the germline segment, possibly from a read error. This rearrangement joins TRBV11-2 to TRBJ2-1; TRBD2 agrees at 7 bases. The CDR3 is 14 residues long. Germline values: CDR1 SGHAT, CDR2 FQNNGV. CDR3 in DNA: TGTGCCAGCAGCCCCTCAGCGGGAAAGGGTGAGGAGTTCTTC. It translates to CASSPSAGKGEEFF.

About this clonotype itself: With a much larger clone just one base away, this may be a read error. The chain links TRBV29-1 to TRBJ1-2, with D hard to call. Germline V gene lookup returns CDR1 SQVTM and CDR2 ANQGSEA. CDR3 length: 11 residues. The CDR3 DNA sequence: TGCAGCGTTGGGGTCATGGAGGGCTACGCCTTC. It codes for CSVGVMEGYAF. The whole variable domain, filled in from reference TRBV29-1 and TRBJ1-2, reads SAVISQKPSRDICQRGTSLTIQCQVDSQVTMMFWYRQQPGQSLTLIATANQGSEATYESGFVIDKFPISRPNLTFSTLTVSNMSPEDSSIYLCSVGVMEGYAFGSGTRLTVV.

The chain couples TRBV4-3 to TRBJ2-6, with unresolved D. The V and J ends lost 7 bases and 0 bases respectively, with 10 bases between them. Germline CDR1 and CDR2: LGHNA and YSLEER. The CDR3 loop spans 15 amino acids. CDR3: CASNPNSSGANVLTF. The DNA of the CDR3 is TGCGCCAGCAACCCAAACAGCTCTGGGGCCAACGTCCTGACTTTC.

A remark on this clonotype: A read error is possible here, since a much larger clone lies one base away. The chain uses TRBV29-1 and TRBJ2-2; D ambiguous. Germline V gene sequence: CDR1 SQVTM, CDR2 ANQGSEA. Trimming took 4 bases from V and 9 from J, leaving 6 bases between them. The CDR3 runs to 10 residues. CDR3 coding DNA: TGCAGCGTTGGAGACAGGGAGCTGTTTTTT. Protein: CSVGDRELFF.

This clonotype was observed a handful of times. The chain has TRBV4-1 and TRBJ1-4, with a weak D call TRBD1 (5 bases). The germline gives CDR1 MGHRA, CDR2 YSYEKL. Deletions cut 1 base from V and 7 bases from J, with 10 bases between. The CDR3 totals 14 residues. The CDR3 reads CASSQAGTGEKLFF. Here the CDR3 DNA reads TGCGCCAGCAGCCAAGCCGGGACTGGTGAAAAACTGTTTTTT.

Note on this clonotype: The junction differs from germline at one of its ends, possibly a read error. The CDR3 spells CASSLDPARHTGSTIYF. CDR3 bases: TGTGCCAGCAGCTTAGATCCCGCCCGGCATACTGGAAGCACCATATATTTT. The genes are TRBV11-2 and TRBJ1-3; D is unclear. This CDR3 spans 17 amino acids. Looked up from germline, CDR1 is SGHAT and CDR2 is FQNNGV.

V gene TRBV28 combines with J gene TRBJ2-1, with a tentative D call TRBD2 (6 bases). From germline, CDR1 is MDHEN and CDR2 SYDVKM. This CDR3 region has 14 residues. Trimming removed 7 bases at V and 4 bases at J, with 14 bases between. The CDR3 DNA reads TGTGCCAGCACCAAGGGAGGCGGATACAATGAGCAGTTCTTC. Protein: CASTKGGGYNEQFF.

Regarding this clonotype: A much larger clone sits a single nucleotide away, making a read error possible. V usage is TRBV6-5 and J usage is TRBJ1-2; 8 bases align to TRBD1. This CDR3 comprises 18 residues. Per germline, CDR1 MNHEY and CDR2 SVGAGI. CDR3 in DNA: TGTGCCAGCCGAGGAACCGGGACAGGCCCTCGGGCTAACCATGGCTACACCTTC. Amino acids: CASRGTGTGPRANHGYTF.

Turning to this clonotype: A much larger clone differs from this one at a single base, so this may be a read error. The conserved closing phenylalanine or tryptophan is absent in this CDR3, likely reflecting a read error. The J gene is TRBJ2-7, the V gene TRBV4-1; tentative D call: TRBD2 (6 bases). Trimming pared 1 base from V and 0 bases from J, leaving 10 bases between. The V gene's germline CDR1 is MGHRA and CDR2 YSYEKL. CDR3 length: 15 amino acids. This chain's CDR3 is CASSQVWDFSYEQYS. Here the CDR3 DNA reads TGCGCCAGCAGCCAAGTTTGGGACTTCTCCTACGAGCAGTACTCC.

With respect to this clonotype: Since a much larger clone is just one base distant, this may be a read error. The gene calls are TRBV12-3 or TRBV12-4 and TRBJ2-2; D gene uncertain. The CDR3 totals 10 residues. V was trimmed by 7 bases and J by 8 bases, leaving 5 bases between them. CDR3 nucleotides: TGTGCCAGCATACTGGGGGAGCTGTTTTTT. Translation: CASILGELFF.

This sequence joins TRBV10-3 and TRBJ1-5, with D perhaps TRBD1 (6 bases). Germline CDR1 reads ENHRY; CDR2 reads SYGVKD. The V end was cut by 4 bases, the J end by 6 bases, with 10 bases between. This CDR3 comprises 13 residues. The CDR3 DNA reads as TGTGCCATCAGTGGGAAGGGGGGTCAGCCCCAGCATTTT. Its protein is CAISGKGGQPQHF.